The present TCR beta chain was sequenced within a study of T-cell reconstitution after alpha-beta-depleted transplantation in children. A TCRbeta library incorporating unique molecular identifiers was prepared. TCRdb reprocessed the PCR reads via MiXCR and lists one record per CDR3 protein. Among about 980,000 distinct CDR3 sequences, roughly 31% were seen once, and the ten largest hold roughly 31%. Points from the study as a whole: Elevated TCRbeta diversity at day 60 was traced, in some patients, to surviving recipient T cells and thymic progenitors.

As concerns this clonotype: Its antigen is not known.

Losses at the gene ends were 4 bases for V and 0 bases for J; bases not matched to a gene: 9. The CDR3 contains 17 residues. The sequence derives from a boy in the first two years of life who had a stem cell transplant for SCID, so the T cells may come from the graft donor. The source material was PBMCs, mostly from graft donor cells, sampled 360 days after TCRalphabeta/CD19-depleted stem cell transplant. J is TRBJ2-1 and V is TRBV12-3 or TRBV12-4; 7 bases fit TRBD1. The CDR3 region has the DNA TGTGCCAGCAGTTCCTCCCCTAGGGGGCGCTCCTACAATGAGCAGTTCTTC. Translated, it gives CASSSSPRGRSYNEQFF.